The next 20 T cell receptor beta chains were all read from a single sample in a study of blood T cell repertoires in COVID-19 (dated by TCRdb to 2018 to 2020). Library preparation was by the immunoSEQ multiplex PCR assay. TCRdb limited this immuneACCESS table to in-frame rearrangements with V and J called. A share of clones is missing; checked studies link under half to unresolved V genes, and the rest is unexplained. Within this sample are 80,000 to 130,000 clones, with roughly 90% of them counted one time only. The ten largest clones capture more than 5% of the sample. Sequences were obtained from peripheral blood. These receptor sequences come from a man in his 70s with acute or convalescent COVID-19.

The V gene is TRBV5-1, the J gene TRBJ1-2; the D gene is possibly TRBD1 (6 bases). The CDR3 is 15 amino acids. Trimming pared 5 bases from V and 4 bases from J, leaving 18 bases between. Looked up from germline, CDR1 is SGHRS and CDR2 is YFSETQ. This CDR3 reads CASSLTTGSIYGYTF. CDR3 coding DNA: TGCGCCAGCAGTCTAACGACAGGCTCTATCTATGGCTACACCTTC. The whole variable domain, remainder taken from reference TRBV5-1 and TRBJ1-2, is KAGVTQTPRYLIKTRGQQVTLSCSPISGHRSVSWYQQTPGQGLQFLFEYFSETQRNKGNFPGRFSGRQFSNSRSEMNVSTLELGDSALYLCASSLTTGSIYGYTFGSGTRLTVV.

The chain employs TRBV30 and TRBJ1-1; 7 bases map to TRBD1. V lost 1 base and J lost 2; bases outside the gene matches: 4. The CDR3 loop spans 14 amino acids. The V gene's germline CDR1 is GTSNPN and CDR2 SVGIG (reference sequence). The CDR3 is CAWSEGTANTEAFF. DNA of the CDR3: TGTGCCTGGAGTGAAGGGACAGCTAACACTGAAGCTTTCTTT.

This sequence joins TRBV6-8 and TRBJ2-2; 11 bases align to TRBD2. Looked up from germline, CDR1 is MNHGY and CDR2 is SAAAGT. CDR3 length: 15 residues. Trimming removed 4 bases from V and 3 bases from J; junction bases left unmatched: 1. The CDR3 is CASSLAGGHTGELFF. CDR3 DNA sequence: TGTGCCAGCAGTTTAGCGGGAGGGCACACCGGGGAGCTGTTTTTT.

The CDR3 DNA reads as TGTGCCAGCACAACAGGGGTTGTCTACAATGAGCAGTTCTTC. It is translated as CASTTGVVYNEQFF. The chain couples TRBV5-6 to TRBJ2-1, with 7 positions matching TRBD1. Germline trimming cut 6 bases from V and 3 bases from J; bases unmatched to any gene: 6. The V gene's germline CDR1 is SGHDT and CDR2 YYEEEE. The CDR3 is 14 residues long.

The chain is built from TRBV21-1 and TRBJ1-1. TRBV21-1 corresponds to a pseudogene. The CDR3 is made up of 16 amino acids. The CDR3 loop reads CASSKMDRDFGAEAFF. CDR3 nucleotide sequence: TGTGCCAGCAGCAAGATGGATCGGGACTTCGGGGCTGAAGCTTTCTTT.

The rearrangement links TRBV19 to TRBJ2-2; a possible D gene is TRBD2 (5 bases). From germline, CDR1 is LNHDA and CDR2 SQIVND (reference sequence). V was pared by 4 bases and J by 4 bases, with 10 bases between. The CDR3 is made up of 14 amino acids. In DNA form, the CDR3 reads TGTGCCAGTAGTACCGCGGGTGTCACCGGGGAGCTGTTTTTT. Its protein is CASSTAGVTGELFF.

This chain connects TRBV19 to TRBJ1-2; D not certain. Germline assignment: CDR1 LNHDA and CDR2 SQIVND (reference sequence). This CDR3 comprises 14 residues. Between the trimmed V and J ends, which lost 3 bases and 4 bases, there was a span of 12 bases. Here the CDR3 DNA reads TGTGCCAGTAGTATGCCGGGTGCCCCCTATGGCTACACCTTC. Translated, it gives CASSMPGAPYGYTF.

V gene TRBV5-1 combines with J gene TRBJ2-5; D is ambiguous. CDR1 is SGHRS, CDR2 YFSETQ, per germline. This CDR3 is built from 13 residues. With 0 bases removed from V and 4 bases from J, the gap between germline ends came to 7 bases. For the CDR3, the DNA is TGCGCCAGCAGCTTGGTCCTTCGAGAGACCCAGTACTTC. Protein sequence: CASSLVLRETQYF.

V is TRBV12-5 and J is TRBJ2-6; D not certain. This CDR3 contains 17 residues. V was trimmed by 1 base and J by 0 bases, leaving 10 bases between them. Germline V gives CDR1 LGHNT, CDR2 FRNRAP. DNA of the CDR3: TGTGCTAGTGGTTTGGGGCAGGTAAGCTCTGGGGCCAACGTCCTGACTTTC. As protein: CASGLGQVSSGANVLTF.

This clone has only a few counts. CDR3: CASSFTGDEQYF. The DNA for the CDR3 is TGTGCCAGCAGCTTTACAGGGGACGAGCAGTACTTC. The chain uses TRBV5-5 and TRBJ2-7, with 7 bases that match TRBD1. V lost 2 bases, J lost 5 bases, and 1 base stayed unmatched. Germline V gene sequence: CDR1 SGHKS, CDR2 YYEKEE (reference sequence). The CDR3 has 12 amino acids.

This clone appeared a single time. J is TRBJ2-7 and V is TRBV5-6, with D perhaps TRBD1 (5 bases). The CDR3 runs 13 residues. Germline CDR1 SGHDT, CDR2 YYEEEE. The V gene lost 4 bases and the J gene lost 1 base, with 9 bases spanning the gap. The CDR3 DNA is TGTGCCAGCAGCCGTACAGGATCCTACGAGCAGTACTTC. Translated, it gives CASSRTGSYEQYF. The full variable domain, in which reference TRBV5-6 and TRBJ2-7 provide the parts outside the CDR3, is DAGVTQSPTHLIKTRGQQVTLRCSPKSGHDTVSWYQQALGQGPQFIFQYYEEEERQRGNFPDRFSGHQFPNYSSELNVNALLLGDSALYLCASSRTGSYEQYFGPGTRLTVT.

V is TRBV4-1 and J is TRBJ2-5; 7 nucleotides agree with TRBD2. Germline V CDR1 and CDR2: MGHRA, YSYEKL. The trim removed 5 bases at V and 5 bases at J, leaving 8 bases unmatched. The CDR3 has 14 residues. The CDR3 spells CASSTSRGGETQYF. The CDR3 DNA reads TGCGCCAGCAGCACGAGCCGGGGAGGGGAGACCCAGTACTTC.

This chain links TRBV5-1 with TRBJ1-5, with 7 bases that match TRBD1. The V gene's germline CDR1 is SGHRS and CDR2 YFSETQ. This CDR3 spans 13 amino acids. V trimming: 4 bases; J trimming: 5 bases; junction bases outside the gene matches: 3. The chain's CDR3 is CASSDQGDQPQHF. CDR3 nucleotide sequence: TGCGCCAGCAGCGATCAGGGGGATCAGCCCCAGCATTTT.

V usage is TRBV7-6 and J usage is TRBJ1-3; 8 positions match TRBD1. Germline loops: CDR1 SGHVS, CDR2 FNYEAQ. This CDR3 has 18 residues. V lost 5 bases to trimming and J lost 4 bases; unmatched junction nucleotides: 16. CDR3 DNA: TGTGCCAGCAGCGCCCGGACAGGGTTTAAGGAGGTCGGAAACACCATATATTTT. Residues: CASSARTGFKEVGNTIYF.

J is TRBJ1-1 and V is TRBV11-2, with D possibly matching TRBD1 (5 bases). Trimming shortened V by 4 bases and J by 10 bases, and 13 bases separated the two germline ends. Germline V gene lookup returns CDR1 SGHAT and CDR2 FQNNGV. The CDR3 runs 12 residues. CDR3 amino acids: CASSSPQGSAFF. In DNA form, the CDR3 reads TGTGCCAGCAGCTCACCGCAGGGTTCAGCTTTCTTT.

The rearrangement uses TRBV11-2 and TRBJ1-4, with D uncertain. Germline V CDR1 and CDR2: SGHAT, FQNNGV. Between the trimmed V and J ends, which lost 5 bases and 6 bases, there was a span of 10 bases. CDR3 size: 13 residues. CDR3 coding DNA: TGTGCCAGCAGCCCTACAGTGGATGAAAAACTGTTTTTT. This codes for CASSPTVDEKLFF.

The CDR3 spells CASTTSGRTQGNEQFF. The CDR3 nucleotides are TGTGCCAGCACGACTAGCGGGAGAACCCAAGGGAATGAGCAGTTCTTC. The chain has TRBV5-8 and TRBJ2-1; 12 bases align to TRBD2. Germline assignment: CDR1 SGHTS and CDR2 YDEGEE. Unmatched junction bases numbered 11, after V lost 6 bases and J lost 7 bases. The length of the CDR3 is 16 residues.

V gene TRBV27 combines with J gene TRBJ1-6; D unresolved. The CDR3 is 14 residues long. Germline V gives CDR1 MNHEY, CDR2 SMNVEV (reference sequence). V dropped 1 base and J dropped 5 bases, with 6 bases sitting between them. CDR3 DNA sequence: TGTGCCAGCAGTTTATGGCAGAATAATTCACCCCTCCACTTT. It specifies CASSLWQNNSPLHF.

The gene calls are TRBV18 and TRBJ1-2, with TRBD1 matching over 7 bases. The V and J ends lost 6 bases and 6 bases, in that order; junction bases with no gene match: 10. The CDR3 totals 14 residues. Germline V gene data show CDR1 as KGHSH and CDR2 as LQKENI. The CDR3 protein is CASSPGTESHGYTF. The CDR3 nucleotides are TGTGCCAGCTCCCCCGGGACAGAGTCACATGGCTACACCTTC.

This chain uses TRBV7-2 with TRBJ2-7, with D possibly matching TRBD2 (6 bases). Trimming took 3 bases from V and 6 from J, leaving 12 bases between them. The CDR3 spans 13 residues. Germline V gene data show CDR1 as SGHTA and CDR2 as FQGNSA. The CDR3 sequence is CASSFGGLGEQYF. The CDR3 DNA reads as TGTGCCAGCAGCTTCGGAGGGTTAGGCGAGCAGTACTTC.